The source of this T cell receptor beta chain is a study of T cells after yellow fever vaccination. TCRdb processed the 5' RACE reads anew with MiXCR; each CDR3 protein has one entry. The sample holds some 320,000 distinct CDR3 sequences, approximately 10% seen once. The sample here was CD4+ T cells sorted from PBMCs, taken 5 days after the yellow fever booster vaccination. This clonotype was obtained from a man aged 18 to 30 who received the YFV17D yellow fever vaccine.

DNA for the CDR3: TGTGCCTCCCAAGACGGTACGAGAGGCAATCAGCCCCAGCATTTT. It translates to CASQDGTRGNQPQHF. The gene calls are TRBV15 and TRBJ1-5; the D is unclear. This CDR3 has 15 residues. Looked up from germline, CDR1 is LNHNV and CDR2 is YYDKDF (reference sequence). The ends were cut back, 11 bases at V and 2 bases at J, with 19 bases in the middle.